A single sample is the source of the 6 T cell receptor beta chains below, sequenced in a study of blood T cell repertoires in COVID-19. Libraries were prepared by immunoSEQ multiplex PCR; TCRdb keeps only in-frame clonotypes and omits some of them. Here the sample spans 60,000 to 85,000 clones, 89% being singletons. Sequencing input: peripheral blood. Receptor source: a woman aged 50 to 60 with active COVID-19.

DNA of the CDR3: TGCGCCAGCAGTGGCCCCCAAGAGACCCAGTACTTC. It specifies CASSGPQETQYF. The chain is built from TRBV5-1 and TRBJ2-5; D gene uncertain. Trimming took off 5 bases at V and 1 base at J, with 6 bases between the two ends. CDR3 size: 12 residues. Germline CDR1 reads SGHRS; CDR2 reads YFSETQ.

J is TRBJ2-7 and V is TRBV3-1 (or the pseudogene TRBV3-2); D remains ambiguous. Trimming stripped 1 base from V and 0 bases from J, with 10 bases between. The CDR3 consists of 15 residues. Germline-derived CDR1 and CDR2 are LGHDT and YNNKEL (reference sequence). CDR3 loop: CASSQGGGNSYEQYF. DNA for the CDR3: TGTGCCAGCAGCCAAGGTGGCGGCAACTCCTACGAGCAGTACTTC.

The rearrangement links TRBV6-1 to TRBJ2-3; D is perhaps TRBD2 (5 bases). The V end lost 9 bases, the J end lost 4 bases, and 17 bases lay between the germline ends. The CDR3 totals 14 residues. Per the germline V gene, CDR1 is MNHNS and CDR2 is SASEGT. The CDR3 sequence: CASAGPAGADTQYF. The CDR3 bases are TGTGCCAGTGCTGGTCCCGCGGGTGCAGATACGCAGTATTTT.

The rearrangement joins TRBV29-1 to TRBJ2-7, with TRBD2 matching 7 bases. V shed 5 bases, J shed 3 bases, and the junction held 13 bases outside the gene matches. Germline assignment: CDR1 SQVTM and CDR2 ANQGSEA. The CDR3 spans 15 residues. CDR3 loop: CSVFGVREPLYEQYF. The CDR3 bases are TGCAGCGTTTTTGGGGTGCGGGAGCCGCTCTACGAGCAGTACTTC.

This chain connects TRBV6-6 to TRBJ2-7; 7 positions agree with TRBD1. The trim removed 11 bases at V and 1 base at J, leaving 17 bases unmatched. CDR1 and CDR2 from the germline V gene are MNHNY and SVGAGI (reference sequence). This CDR3 comprises 16 residues. CDR3 bases: TGTGCCGTCTCCCAGGGGGAAAACAGGGGTTCCTACGAGCAGTACTTC. This codes for CAVSQGENRGSYEQYF.

The chain links TRBV7-9 to TRBJ2-7; the match to TRBD2 covers 8 bases. The CDR3 extends over 16 amino acids. Germline CDR1 SEHNR, CDR2 FQNEAQ (reference sequence). J was trimmed by 0 bases and V by 5 bases; bases with no gene match: 9. CDR3 DNA sequence: TGTGCCAGCAGCCCCAGGACTAGCACCAACTCCTACGAGCAGTACTTC. It translates to CASSPRTSTNSYEQYF.